A selection of T cell receptor beta chains follows, all from one sample in a study of blood T cell repertoires in COVID-19. Some clones are missing from TCRdb's copy, which holds only in-frame ones; the method was immunoSEQ multiplex PCR. Found here are about 160,000 clones, 85% to 90% of them singletons; the top ten hold about a tenth. Sequencing used peripheral blood. Every receptor here comes from a woman between 65 and 79 years old with COVID-19, enrolled during active disease. CDR3s include the opening cysteine and the closing phenylalanine or tryptophan. A D gene is named only where the DNA matches it firmly. Clone size is stated in some rows and not others, as once, few, many or a class when expanded.

j_call	clone_size	d_call	v_call	cdr3_aa	cdr3_nt
TRBJ1-1	.	.	TRBV30	CAWSVLDRNTEAFF	TGTGCCTGGAGTGTACTGGACAGAAACACTGAAGCTTTCTTT
TRBJ1-2	.	.	TRBV28	CASGTEAGARGYTF	TGTGCCAGCGGCACCGAGGCAGGGGCGAGAGGCTACACCTTC
TRBJ2-2	.	.	TRBV12-3/TRBV12-4	CASSRERGELFF	TGTGCCAGCAGCCGAGAGCGCGGGGAGCTGTTTTTT
TRBJ1-2	.	.	TRBV30	CAWGTGSGGYTF	TGTGCCTGGGGCACAGGGTCCGGGGGCTACACCTTC
TRBJ1-6	few	.	TRBV7-9	CASSFSADSPLHF	TGTGCCAGCAGCTTCTCGGCGGATTCACCCCTCCACTTT
TRBJ1-6	.	.	TRBV27	CASSLLSGSYNSPLHF	TGTGCCAGCAGTTTATTATCCGGGTCCTATAATTCACCCCTCCACTTT
TRBJ2-7	.	TRBD1	TRBV25-1	CASSPGQGSYEQYF	TGTGCCAGCAGCCCAGGACAGGGCTCCTACGAGCAGTACTTC
TRBJ1-5	.	.	TRBV7-6	CASISPADGLTSNQPQHF	TGTGCCAGCATCTCCCCGGCGGATGGTCTGACTAGCAATCAGCCCCAGCATTTT
TRBJ1-3	.	TRBD1	TRBV19	CASSISPGQPGNTIYF	TGTGCCAGTAGTATCTCGCCGGGACAGCCTGGAAACACCATATATTTT
TRBJ2-1	.	TRBD1	TRBV11-2	CASSLQSDRFDEQFF	TGTGCCAGCAGCTTACAGTCGGACAGGTTTGATGAGCAGTTCTTC
TRBJ2-5	.	TRBD1	TRBV15	CATSRPGTEQETQYF	TGTGCCACCAGCAGACCCGGGACAGAGCAAGAGACCCAGTACTTC
TRBJ2-7	few	.	TRBV5-6	CASSRGSSYEQYF	TGTGCCAGCAGCCGTGGGAGCTCCTACGAGCAGTACTTC
TRBJ2-7	.	TRBD1	TRBV3-1/TRBV3-2	CASSQDNRGTPYEQYF	TGTGCCAGCAGCCAAGATAACAGGGGGACTCCTTACGAGCAGTACTTC
TRBJ1-2	.	TRBD1	TRBV28	CASSSTGQNYGYTF	TGTGCCAGCAGTTCGACAGGGCAAAACTATGGCTACACCTTC
TRBJ2-5	.	.	TRBV28	CASSLQSQETQYF	TGTGCCAGCAGTTTACAGTCTCAAGAGACCCAGTACTTC
TRBJ1-1	.	.	TRBV6-1	CASSEVWVRGTEAFF	TGTGCCAGCAGTGAAGTGTGGGTTAGGGGCACTGAAGCTTTCTTT
TRBJ2-2	many	.	TRBV29-1	CSVEKETGELFF	TGCAGCGTGGAGAAGGAGACCGGGGAGCTGTTTTTT
TRBJ2-1	.	.	TRBV30	CAWTTLASENEQFF	TGTGCCTGGACGACTCTGGCTAGCGAGAATGAGCAGTTCTTC
TRBJ1-2	.	.	TRBV29-1	CSAETGLGSGYTF	TGCAGCGCTGAGACAGGATTAGGGTCCGGCTACACCTTC
TRBJ2-2	.	TRBD1	TRBV5-3	CARSDRGMRTGELFF	TGTGCCAGAAGCGACAGGGGAATGCGCACCGGGGAGCTGTTTTTT
TRBJ1-3	.	.	TRBV27	CASSLSSRESGNTIYF	TGTGCCAGCAGTTTATCATCGCGGGAGTCTGGAAACACCATATATTTT
TRBJ1-6	.	.	TRBV18	CASSPTRAPLHF	TGTGCCAGCTCACCAACCAGGGCACCCCTCCACTTT
TRBJ2-7	.	TRBD2	TRBV5-4	CASSSWTSLKAEQYF	TGTGCCAGCAGCTCCTGGACTAGCCTGAAGGCCGAGCAGTACTTC
TRBJ1-3	.	.	TRBV10-1	CASSDERSLSGNTIYF	TGCGCCAGCAGTGACGAACGGTCCCTCTCTGGAAACACCATATATTTT
TRBJ1-1	.	.	TRBV30	CAWRPGGRDTEAFF	TGTGCCTGGCGACCTGGAGGGAGGGACACTGAAGCTTTCTTT
TRBJ2-5	.	TRBD2	TRBV27	CASSLSRRGGFMETQYF	TGTGCCAGCAGTTTATCGAGGCGGGGGGGCTTCATGGAGACCCAGTACTTC
TRBJ1-5	.	.	TRBV18	CASSPLAGESQPQHF	TGTGCCAGCTCACCACTGGCAGGGGAAAGTCAGCCCCAGCATTTT
TRBJ1-5	.	TRBD1	TRBV27	CASSLTGKNQPQHF	TGTGCCAGCAGCCTGACAGGGAAGAATCAGCCCCAGCATTTT
TRBJ2-3	.	TRBD2	TRBV5-1	CASSLVPSGPRTDTQYF	TGCGCCAGCAGCTTGGTTCCTAGCGGGCCCCGCACAGATACGCAGTATTTT
TRBJ2-5	.	.	TRBV28	CASVSQGETQYF	TGTGCCAGCGTCTCCCAGGGGGAGACCCAGTACTTC
TRBJ2-5	.	TRBD2	TRBV3-1/TRBV3-2	CASSQGFSRGAGETQYF	TGTGCCAGCAGCCAAGGCTTCTCGCGGGGGGCCGGAGAGACCCAGTACTTC
TRBJ2-5	.	TRBD1	TRBV14	CASSQQLSGTGDKETQYF	TGTGCCAGCAGCCAACAACTAAGCGGGACAGGGGATAAAGAGACCCAGTACTTC
TRBJ1-4	.	.	TRBV7-8	CASSLSNRADEKLFF	TGTGCCAGCAGTTTAAGCAACAGGGCTGATGAAAAACTGTTTTTT
TRBJ1-1	.	.	TRBV7-2	CASSPRTAGNTEAFF	TGTGCCAGCAGCCCACGTACGGCGGGGAACACTGAAGCTTTCTTT
TRBJ2-1	.	TRBD2	TRBV11-3	CASSSGLVGNEQFF	TGTGCCAGCAGCTCGGGACTAGTCGGCAATGAGCAGTTCTTC
TRBJ1-5	once	.	TRBV23-1	CASSQYRFQPQHF	TGCGCCAGCAGTCAATATCGGTTTCAGCCCCAGCATTTT
TRBJ1-1	.	.	TRBV28	CASSLGARQGVF	TGTGCCAGCAGTCTGGGGGCCCGTCAGGGAGTCTTT
TRBJ2-2	.	TRBD2	TRBV15	CATERRGATGELFF	TGTGCCACGGAGCGGCGGGGGGCCACCGGGGAGCTGTTTTTT
TRBJ1-1	many	.	TRBV5-1	CASSLAQQNTEAFF	TGCGCCAGCAGCTTGGCACAGCAGAACACTGAAGCTTTCTTT
TRBJ2-7	.	.	TRBV5-1	CASSLDRGYEQYF	TGCGCCAGCAGCTTGGATCGGGGTTACGAGCAGTACTTC
TRBJ1-1	.	.	TRBV30	CAWRGGDTEAFF	TGTGCCTGGAGGGGGGGGGACACTGAAGCTTTCTTT
TRBJ1-5	.	TRBD1	TRBV5-1	CASSLEGGRQPQHF	TGCGCCAGCAGCTTGGAAGGGGGCCGGCAGCCCCAGCATTTT
TRBJ1-1	.	.	TRBV6-1	CASTAALGGTEAFF	TGTGCCAGCACCGCGGCCCTGGGAGGGACGGAAGCTTTCTTT
TRBJ1-2	.	.	TRBV19	CASSGQAIQGYTF	TGTGCCAGTAGCGGCCAGGCAATACAGGGCTACACCTTC
TRBJ1-3	.	.	TRBV9	CASSAPPGQGNTIYF	TGTGCCAGCAGCGCCCCTCCAGGGCAAGGAAACACCATATATTTT
TRBJ1-3	.	TRBD1	TRBV9	CASSVGGGAGGLSGNTIYF	TGTGCCAGCAGCGTAGGGGGTGGCGCAGGGGGCTTATCTGGAAACACCATATATTTT
TRBJ1-2	.	TRBD1	TRBV15	CATSRPGQGIGYGYTF	TGTGCCACCAGCAGACCTGGACAGGGAATCGGCTATGGCTACACCTTC
TRBJ2-7	few	.	TRBV7-2	CASSLGTAYEQYF	TGTGCCAGCAGCTTAGGGACAGCCTACGAGCAGTACTTC
TRBJ1-2	.	.	TRBV28	CASSLGGIHTRDAYGYTF	TGTGCCAGCAGTTTAGGGGGGATCCACACTCGGGACGCCTATGGCTACACCTTC
TRBJ1-4	.	TRBD1	TRBV6-6	CASSVPTGAREKLFF	TGTGCCAGCAGTGTACCGACAGGGGCTCGGGAAAAACTGTTTTTT
TRBJ1-2	.	.	TRBV5-1	CASSFLQGNYGYTF	TGCGCCAGCAGCTTTCTACAGGGTAACTATGGCTACACCTTC
TRBJ1-5	.	.	TRBV10-2	CASSDPRVPNQPQHF	TGCGCCAGCAGTGATCCGAGGGTCCCGAATCAGCCCCAGCATTTT
TRBJ1-2	.	.	TRBV27	CASSLVAGAEVDGYTF	TGTGCCAGCAGTTTAGTGGCAGGGGCCGAGGTGGACGGCTACACCTTC
TRBJ1-1	.	.	TRBV4-1	CASSQDQSRGIKNTEAFF	TGCGCCAGCAGCCAAGATCAAAGTAGGGGGATAAAGAACACTGAAGCTTTCTTT
TRBJ1-1	.	.	TRBV18	CASSGPQTLSPGAKNTEAFF	TGTGCCAGCTCAGGTCCCCAAACCCTTTCCCCTGGGGCGAAAAACACTGAAGCTTTCTTT